This T cell receptor beta chain was sequenced during a study of blood T cell repertoires in COVID-19. Study-level background: From T cells, B-cell-depleted T cells, or PBMCs came the material, which was cDNA or gDNA.

The CDR3 consists of 14 residues. The germline V gene has CDR1 SGHTA and CDR2 FQGNSA. The V and J ends lost 6 bases and 1 base respectively, with 12 bases between them. Per the study methods: From reference gene primer amplification, estimates of nucleated cell counts were derived. The data were produced by immunoSEQ multiplex PCR, yet TCRdb's version contains in-frame clones alone and is incomplete. V and J calls plus clone size are reproduced from that table; the DNA served to infer D and trimming. The sample consists of 200,000 to 250,000 clones, roughly 80% of them appearing once. This receptor was taken from a woman in her fifties or sixties with acute or convalescent COVID-19. The chain has TRBV7-2 and TRBJ1-1; a possible D gene is TRBD1 (5 bases). Sequences were obtained from peripheral blood. The CDR3 region has the DNA TGTGCCAGCAGGGTTCCTACAGGGAACACTGAAGCTTTCTTT. Its protein is CASRVPTGNTEAFF.